The 25 T cell receptor beta chains below were found in one sample sequenced in a study of circulating and synovial CD4+ cells in juvenile arthritis. Generated by immunoSEQ multiplex PCR, the TCRdb table keeps only in-frame clones and is missing some. The profile shows about 2,500 clones, under 90% of them singletons. Sequencing used HLA-DR+ CD4+ T cells from blood. This sample's subset: circulating pathogenic-like lymphocytes, sorted as HLA-DR+CD14-CD3+CD4+CD25low/- blood T cells. These receptors were taken from a human donor with juvenile idiopathic arthritis.

The table lists this clone with a few counts. V and J are TRBV7-9 and TRBJ2-7; weak D call: TRBD2 (7 bases). There are 16 residues in the CDR3. Germline loops: CDR1 SEHNR, CDR2 FQNEAQ (reference sequence). V was clipped by 5 bases and J by 4 bases, with 21 bases between them. CDR3 bases: TGTGCCAGCAGCAAATTACTAGGGGGGGGGACGTACGAGCAGTACTTC. This encodes CASSKLLGGGTYEQYF. The whole variable domain, filled in from reference TRBV7-9 and TRBJ2-7, reads DTGVSQNPRHKITKRGQNVTFRCDPISEHNRLYWYRQTLGQGPEFLTYFQNEAQLEKSRLLSDRFSAERPKGSFSTLEIQRTEQGDSAMYLCASSKLLGGGTYEQYFGPGTRLTVT.

The rearrangement links TRBV5-1 to TRBJ2-3; 8 nucleotides align to TRBD1. V was pared by 4 bases and J by 4 bases, with 5 bases of the junction left unmatched. This CDR3 is 14 amino acids long. CDR1 is SGHRS and CDR2 is YFSETQ in the germline V gene. The CDR3: CASSGGQGADTQYF. Here the CDR3 DNA reads TGCGCCAGCAGCGGTGGACAGGGCGCAGATACGCAGTATTTT.

V gene TRBV19 combines with J gene TRBJ2-3; 7 nucleotides agree with TRBD2. The CDR3 sequence is 15 residues long. The V and J ends lost 1 base and 1 base, in that order; junction bases with no gene match: 2. Germline CDR1 and CDR2: LNHDA and SQIVND (reference sequence). The CDR3 sequence is CASSIVSGGTDTQYF. For the CDR3, the DNA is TGTGCCAGTAGTATAGTGAGCGGGGGCACAGATACGCAGTATTTT.

This chain uses TRBV9 with TRBJ2-1; D is uncertain. CDR1 is SGDLS and CDR2 is YYNGEE in the germline V gene. The V and J ends lost 3 bases and 4 bases respectively, with 5 bases between them. The CDR3 loop spans 12 amino acids. The CDR3 spells CASSASYNEQFF. CDR3 sequence (DNA): TGTGCCAGCAGCGCGTCTTACAATGAGCAGTTCTTC.

The J gene is TRBJ1-5, the V gene TRBV18, with 8 bases matching TRBD1. The germline V gene has CDR1 KGHSH and CDR2 LQKENI. The CDR3 length is 16 residues. V lost 2 bases, J lost 6 bases, and 9 bases stayed unmatched. The CDR3 sequence is CASSPGLTGGRQPQHF. The CDR3 DNA follows: TGTGCCAGCTCACCAGGGCTAACAGGGGGACGTCAGCCCCAGCATTTT.

V is TRBV10-3 and J is TRBJ2-7; 9 bases agree with TRBD1. The CDR3 is 16 amino acids. Germline V CDR1 and CDR2: ENHRY, SYGVKD. V shed 0 bases, J shed 3 bases, and the junction held 6 bases outside the gene matches. The CDR3 nucleotides read TGTGCCATCAGTGAGTCGGTCCCGGGACAGGGCTACGAGCAGTACTTC. It is translated as CAISESVPGQGYEQYF.

The rearrangement uses TRBV2 and TRBJ1-5; no definite D call. The CDR3 runs to 14 residues. Germline V CDR1 and CDR2: SNHLY, FYNNEI. V lost 5 bases to trimming and J lost 4 bases, with 12 bases between them. This CDR3 reads CASSREISNQPQHF. The CDR3 DNA reads as TGTGCCAGCAGTCGGGAAATAAGTAATCAGCCCCAGCATTTT. The entire variable domain, with the rest obtained from reference TRBV2 and TRBJ1-5, is as follows: EPEVTQTPSHQVTQMGQEVILRCVPISNHLYFYWYRQILGQKVEFLVSFYNNEISEKSEIFDDQFSVERPDGSNFTLKIRSTKLEDSAMYFCASSREISNQPQHFGDGTRLSIL.

The chain carries TRBV6-5 and TRBJ2-4; TRBD1 is a possible D gene (6 bases). Germline assignment: CDR1 MNHEY and CDR2 SVGAGI. The V end was cut by 4 bases, the J end by 2 bases, with 15 bases between. This CDR3 comprises 16 residues. CDR3 DNA sequence: TGTGCCAGCAGTTCGGGTCACAGGGTGACCAAAAACATTCAGTACTTC. It encodes CASSSGHRVTKNIQYF.

The chain employs TRBV10-3 and TRBJ2-7; the match to TRBD2 covers 9 bases. The CDR3 extends over 17 amino acids. With 3 bases clipped from V and 0 bases from J, the junction kept 9 bases outside the gene matches. Germline V CDR1 and CDR2: ENHRY, SYGVKD. The CDR3 loop reads CAISDLLAGPSSYEQYF. DNA for the CDR3: TGTGCCATCAGTGATCTGCTAGCGGGGCCGAGCTCCTACGAGCAGTACTTC.

The chain uses TRBV14 and TRBJ1-5; TRBD1 might be the D (5 bases). From germline, CDR1 is SGHDN and CDR2 FVKESK. The ends were cut back, 2 bases at V and 10 bases at J, with 12 bases in the middle. This CDR3 region has 13 residues. CDR3 loop: CASSQTRQSPQHF. CDR3 DNA sequence: TGTGCCAGCAGCCAAACCCGACAGTCACCCCAGCATTTT.

V and J are TRBV7-3 and TRBJ1-2; 8 bases are shared with TRBD1. CDR3 length equals 15 residues. Trimming took 2 bases from V and 8 from J; bases not matched to a gene: 10. In germline, CDR1 is SGHTA, CDR2 FQGTGA. CDR3 sequence: CASSLSGGAMEGYTF. The CDR3 DNA follows: TGTGCCAGCAGCTTATCAGGGGGCGCGATGGAAGGCTACACCTTC.

V gene TRBV15 combines with J gene TRBJ1-6; D may be TRBD1 (5 bases). CDR1 and CDR2 from the germline V gene are LNHNV and YYDKDF (reference sequence). V was cut by 0 bases and J by 10 bases, with 13 bases left in between. CDR3 length: 15 amino acids. The CDR3 region has the DNA TGTGCCACCAGCAGAGATCCAGGAGGGGAATCACCCCTCCACTTT. This translates into CATSRDPGGESPLHF.

The chain links TRBV2 to TRBJ1-5, with 9 nucleotides matching TRBD1. CDR3 size: 16 residues. Germline V gene data show CDR1 as SNHLY and CDR2 as FYNNEI. With V trimmed by 7 bases and J by 0 bases, 7 bases remained unmatched. CDR3 loop: CASTPGQGNSNQPQHF. In DNA form, the CDR3 reads TGTGCCAGCACTCCGGGACAGGGCAATAGCAATCAGCCCCAGCATTTT.

V gene TRBV7-2 combines with J gene TRBJ2-2; no definite D call. Germline V lookup: CDR1 SGHTA, CDR2 FQGNSA. The V end was cut by 3 bases, the J end by 2 bases, with 7 bases between. The CDR3 extends over 14 amino acids. Here the CDR3 DNA reads TGTGCCAGCAGCTTGAAGACAAACACCGGGGAGCTGTTTTTT. Encoded protein: CASSLKTNTGELFF.

The CDR3: CASSQGGRGYTF. As DNA, the CDR3 is TGTGCCAGCAGTCAGGGTGGACGAGGCTACACCTTC. The chain uses TRBV6-5 and TRBJ1-2; TRBD1 might be the D (5 bases). Germline CDR1 reads MNHEY; CDR2 reads SVGAGI. The CDR3 loop spans 12 amino acids. Trimming removed 5 bases from V and 8 bases from J, with 12 bases in between.

This sequence joins TRBV7-2 and TRBJ2-5; 9 nucleotides match TRBD2. From germline, CDR1 is SGHTA and CDR2 FQGNSA. V lost 2 bases to trimming and J lost 4 bases; unmatched junction nucleotides: 11. This CDR3 is 17 amino acids long. In DNA form, the CDR3 reads TGTGCCAGCAGCTTAAGGGGACGGCGGGGGGGCGTAGAGACCCAGTACTTC. This translates into CASSLRGRRGGVETQYF.

The gene calls are TRBV30 and TRBJ1-1; D ambiguous. This CDR3 is built from 15 residues. Trimming took 1 base from V and 4 from J, leaving 16 bases between them. In germline, CDR1 is GTSNPN, CDR2 SVGIG (reference sequence). CDR3 residues: CAWSGREGWGTEAFF. The CDR3 bases are TGTGCCTGGAGTGGACGAGAGGGATGGGGCACTGAAGCTTTCTTT.

The chain recombines TRBV29-1 with TRBJ2-1; a possible D gene is TRBD2 (7 bases). The CDR3 has 15 residues. Germline CDR1 SQVTM, CDR2 ANQGSEA. V was clipped by 1 base and J by 8 bases, with 18 bases between them. The DNA of the CDR3 is TGCAGCGTTGAAGGAATGGGGGGGCCCGGGGATGAGCAGTTCTTC. Translation: CSVEGMGGPGDEQFF.

The gene calls are TRBV7-2 and TRBJ2-5; D perhaps matches TRBD2 (6 bases). Germline V CDR1 and CDR2: SGHTA, FQGNSA. Trimming cost V 5 bases and J 4 bases, with 11 bases left between them. The CDR3 length is 13 residues. The CDR3 DNA follows: TGTGCCAGCAGCAGGGGCGGGGCAGAGACCCAGTACTTC. Its protein product is CASSRGGAETQYF. Drawing the rest from reference TRBV7-2 and TRBJ2-5, the complete variable domain is GAGVSQSPSNKVTEKGKDVELRCDPISGHTALYWYRQSLGQGLEFLIYFQGNSAPDKSGLPSDRFSAERTGGSVSTLTIQRTQQEDSAVYLCASSRGGAETQYFGPGTRLLVL.

On this clone itself: One end of the junction does not line up with germline, which may come from a read error. Other DNA sequences in the sample encode the same CDR3. The V and J genes are TRBV6-1 and TRBJ1-6; the D gene is possibly TRBD1 (5 bases). The CDR3 loop spans 17 amino acids. From germline, CDR1 is MNHNS and CDR2 SASEGT. The DNA for the CDR3 is TGTGCCAGCAGTGAAGCCTTCGGGGGAGGCCTCAATTCCCCCCTCCACTTT. This codes for CASSEAFGGGLNSPLHF.

The genes are TRBV19 and TRBJ2-7; 10 positions agree with TRBD1. Losses at the gene ends were 3 bases for V and 2 bases for J; bases not matched to a gene: 1. The germline V gene encodes CDR1 LNHDA and CDR2 SQIVND (reference sequence). This CDR3 region has 14 residues. This chain's CDR3 is CASSMGTGAYEQYF. CDR3 nucleotide sequence: TGTGCCAGTAGTATGGGGACAGGGGCCTACGAGCAGTACTTC. Using reference TRBV19 and TRBJ2-7 for the parts outside the CDR3, the full variable domain is DGGITQSPKYLFRKEGQNVTLSCEQNLNHDAMYWYRQDPGQGLRLIYYSQIVNDFQKGDIAEGYSVSREKKESFPLTVTSAQKNPTAFYLCASSMGTGAYEQYFGPGTRLTVT.

The rearrangement links TRBV13 to TRBJ1-2, with 7 bases that match TRBD1. The CDR3 runs 13 residues. CDR1 is PRHDT, CDR2 FYEKMQ, per germline (reference sequence). After removal of 4 bases from V and 8 bases from J, the junction contained 7 bases not matched to a gene. The CDR3 loop is CASSSTGVRGYTF. The CDR3 nucleotides read TGTGCCAGCAGCTCTACAGGGGTTCGCGGCTACACCTTC.

The table lists this clone with a count of one. The junction shows a germline mismatch at one end, possibly a read error. Other DNA sequences of this sample code for an identical CDR3. The chain joins TRBV7-9 to TRBJ1-6; D perhaps matches TRBD1 (5 bases). The CDR3 extends over 14 amino acids. CDR1 and CDR2 from the germline V gene are SEHNR and FQNEAQ (reference sequence). The CDR3 here is CATQGILRNSPLHF. In DNA form, the CDR3 reads TGTGCCACCCAGGGAATTCTGCGTAATTCCCCCCTCCACTTT.

This clone is a singleton in its sample. The junction departs from germline at one end; a sequencing error may be responsible. The chain employs TRBV5-1 and TRBJ1-1; possibly TRBD1 for D (6 bases). The germline CDR1 and CDR2 sequences are SGHRS and YFSETQ. CDR3 length: 12 residues. CDR3 nucleotide sequence: TGCGCCAGCAGCTTCCGGGACACCGAAGCTTTCTTT. It specifies CASSFRDTEAFF.

V usage is TRBV5-1 and J usage is TRBJ2-2; D is uncertain. Germline-derived CDR1 and CDR2 are SGHRS and YFSETQ. The CDR3 consists of 16 residues. The V and J ends lost 0 bases and 4 bases respectively, with 13 bases between them. CDR3 region: CASSLASRPGTGELFF. The CDR3 region has the DNA TGCGCCAGCAGCTTGGCGTCCAGGCCTGGCACCGGGGAGCTGTTTTTT.